These 9 T cell receptor beta chains were sequenced from one sample in a study of T-cell reconstitution after alpha-beta-depleted transplantation in children. Construction of the TCRbeta library involved unique molecular identifiers. TCRdb re-analysed the PCR reads in MiXCR, keeping a single row per CDR3 protein. The repertoire holds hundreds of thousands of distinct CDR3 sequences, with about an eighth as singletons. Source: PBMCs, taken before TCRalphabeta/CD19-depleted stem cell transplant. The source is a girl between 2 and 10 years old with congenital amegakaryocytic thrombocytopenia, due to receive a stem cell transplant.

This clonotype appeared many times. V gene TRBV9 combines with J gene TRBJ2-1, with D possibly being TRBD1 (6 bases). Germline values: CDR1 SGDLS, CDR2 YYNGEE. Trimming removed 4 bases at V and 8 bases at J, with 19 bases between. The CDR3 is 15 amino acids. The CDR3 here is CASSFGTYLFDEQFF. The CDR3 DNA follows: TGTGCCAGCAGCTTCGGGACATACCTCTTTGATGAGCAGTTCTTC.

The sample holds many counts of this clonotype. The chain couples TRBV5-1 to TRBJ1-3, with TRBD1 as a possible D gene (5 bases). Germline V gene data show CDR1 as SGHRS and CDR2 as YFSETQ. CDR3 size: 16 residues. V gave up 1 base and J gave up 0 bases, with 11 bases separating them. This chain's CDR3 is CASSLQGGSSGNTIYF. The CDR3 nucleotides are TGCGCCAGCAGCTTGCAGGGCGGGAGCTCTGGAAACACCATATATTTT.

The gene calls are TRBV5-1 and TRBJ2-2; TRBD1 agrees at 8 bases. Trimming cost V 3 bases and J 2 bases; bases outside gene matches: 18. The CDR3 has 20 residues. CDR1 SGHRS and CDR2 YFSETQ come from the germline V gene. The CDR3 region has the DNA TGCGCCAGCAGCTATGGGGGCTTAGGGACAGGAAGATTCAACACCGGGGAGCTGTTTTTT. This sequence encodes CASSYGGLGTGRFNTGELFF.

This clonotype was observed a few times. V is TRBV5-1 and J is TRBJ2-3; possibly TRBD2 for D (5 bases). The ends were cut back, 4 bases at V and 2 bases at J, with 17 bases in the middle. CDR3 size: 16 residues. From germline, CDR1 is SGHRS and CDR2 YFSETQ. CDR3 loop: CASSPEAAIITDTQYF. As DNA, the CDR3 is TGCGCCAGCAGCCCGGAAGCGGCAATAATCACAGATACGCAGTATTTT.

This clonotype has a handful of counts. The chain joins TRBV10-3 to TRBJ1-1, with D possibly being TRBD1 (5 bases). Trimming cost V 9 bases and J 0 bases, with 11 bases left between them. This CDR3 comprises 13 residues. In germline, CDR1 is ENHRY, CDR2 SYGVKD. In DNA, the CDR3 is TGTGCCATGCGGGGACTGTTGAACACTGAAGCTTTCTTT. Translating gives CAMRGLLNTEAFF.

This clonotype was seen at least ten times. The chain links TRBV12-3 or TRBV12-4 to TRBJ1-6; TRBD1 matches at 8 bases. The V segment lost 4 bases and the J segment 10 bases; nucleotides outside the gene matches: 6. The CDR3 runs 14 residues. The CDR3 DNA follows: TGTGCCAGCAGTTACAGGGGGGAACTATCACCCCTCCACTTT. This translates into CASSYRGELSPLHF.

At least ten counts were recorded for this clonotype. The chain links TRBV4-2 to TRBJ2-3; 11 positions match TRBD2. The CDR3 covers 15 residues. Germline lookup yields CDR1 LGHNA and CDR2 YNFKEQ. V lost 1 base and J lost 4; bases outside the gene matches: 1. The CDR3 loop reads CASSQVSGRADTQYF. The DNA of the CDR3 is TGTGCCAGCAGCCAAGTTAGCGGGAGGGCAGATACGCAGTATTTT.

As concerns this clonotype: A junction end diverges from the germline sequence, so it may reflect a read error. The rearrangement links TRBV5-1 to TRBJ2-7; D gene unclear. The CDR3 is 15 residues long. Germline V gene data show CDR1 as SGHRS and CDR2 as YFSETQ. The CDR3 DNA reads as TGCGCTAGCACCTTGGATAAAGGATTCTCCTACGATCAGTACTTC. Protein: CASTLDKGFSYDQYF.

At least ten counts were recorded for this clonotype. The chain is built from TRBV15 and TRBJ2-1; D remains unclear. V lost 0 bases, J lost 7 bases, and 10 bases lay in between. This CDR3 spans 14 amino acids. The germline gives CDR1 LNHNV, CDR2 YYDKDF (reference sequence). Here the CDR3 reads CATSRETPVNEQFF. CDR3 coding DNA: TGTGCCACCAGCAGAGAAACCCCCGTAAATGAGCAGTTCTTC.